The rows below give T cell receptor beta chains drawn from one sample of a study of response to subunit inactivated influenza vaccine. In TCRdb, the RT-PCR reads were re-called with MiXCR into one record per CDR3 protein. This sample has about 540,000 distinct CDR3 sequences, with around 25% found just once. In addition, the sample was reused for a study of T cells expressing NK-cell markers.

The sample was CD4+ T cells sorted from PBMCs, taken about 13 days after vaccination. These receptors came from a man in his forties or fifties who received an inactivated influenza vaccine. CDR3s include the opening cysteine and the closing phenylalanine or tryptophan. A D gene is named only where the DNA matches it firmly. Size tells how often a clone was seen (once, few, many) or the class of an expanded clone, and some rows leave it out.

d_gene	j_gene	abundance	v_gene	CDR3nt	CDR3aa
TRBD1	TRBJ1-2	few	TRBV5-5	TGTGCCAGCAGCTGGAGGGGACAGGAATTCCTAAGGGCTGGCTACACCTTC	CASSWRGQEFLRAGYTF
TRBD1	TRBJ2-7	many	TRBV29-1	TGCAGCGTTCTCGAGGCGACAGGGGGACGCTACGAGCAGTACTTC	CSVLEATGGRYEQYF
.	TRBJ1-5	few	TRBV18	TGTGCCAGCTCCGAGGGGGGCCCCCAGCATTTT	CASSEGGPQHF
.	TRBJ1-1	many	TRBV5-1	TGCGCCAGCAGCTTTGAGGTCCGGAACACTGAAGCTTTCTTT	CASSFEVRNTEAFF
.	TRBJ2-1	.	TRBV7-3	TGTGCCAGCAGCTTAGACCGTCGGCATAAGCAGTTCTTC	CASSLDRRHKQFF
TRBD1	TRBJ1-1	.	TRBV6-2/TRBV6-3	TGTGCCAGCAGTTCCCTGGACAGGGGTGACACTGAAGCTTTCTTT	CASSSLDRGDTEAFF
TRBD2	TRBJ2-7	.	TRBV6-1	TGTGCCAGCAGTGAGGGACTAGCGCGGGAGCAGTACTTC	CASSEGLAREQYF
TRBD2	TRBJ2-4	many	TRBV4-3	TGCGCCAGCAGCCAAGATGGACCTAGCGGGATCAAAAACATTCAGTACTTC	CASSQDGPSGIKNIQYF
.	TRBJ2-2	few	TRBV15	TGTGCCACCCGGGCTGAGGTTCTGAACACCGGGGAGCTGTTTTTT	CATRAEVLNTGELFF
.	TRBJ2-2	.	TRBV7-8	TGTGCCAGCAGCTTAGCCCGAGTCCAAATCCGCAAGCCCACCGGGGAGCTGTTTTTT	CASSLARVQIRKPTGELFF
TRBD2	TRBJ2-5	.	TRBV6-5	TGTGCCAGCAGTTACAGCGGGGGGCGGTTTCAAGAGACCCAGTACTTC	CASSYSGGRFQETQYF
.	TRBJ2-5	.	TRBV10-3	TGTGCCATCAGTGAGTCGAGAGTTAACCAAGAGACCCAGTACTTC	CAISESRVNQETQYF
TRBD2	TRBJ2-5	few	TRBV27	TGTGCCAGCAGTCCCAGACTAGCGGGGAACCAAGAGACCCAGTACTTC	CASSPRLAGNQETQYF
TRBD2	TRBJ2-1	few	TRBV6-2/TRBV6-3	TGTGCCACGGAAACAGCGGGATCGAGCTCCTACAATGAGCAGTTCTTC	CATETAGSSSYNEQFF
.	TRBJ2-2	.	TRBV12-3/TRBV12-4	TGTGCCAGCAGACAGGGCGGGGAGCTGTTTTTT	CASRQGGELFF
.	TRBJ1-1	few	TRBV5-1	TGCGCCAGCAGCCCCACCCCGGGGACTCCTACTGAAGCTTTCTTT	CASSPTPGTPTEAFF
.	TRBJ2-3	once	TRBV7-9	TGTGCCAGCAGGGCCCCCAAACCAAGCACAGATACGCAGTATTTT	CASRAPKPSTDTQYF
.	TRBJ2-3	.	TRBV12-3/TRBV12-4	TGTGCCAGCAGTCGACGGGGGGATACGCAGTATTTT	CASSRRGDTQYF
.	TRBJ1-5	few	TRBV7-2	TGTGCCAGCAGCTTAGTGGCTAAGCCCCAGCATTTT	CASSLVAKPQHF
.	TRBJ2-5	many	TRBV29-1	TGCAGCGTTGTGGGGGGTGAGACCCAGTACTTC	CSVVGGETQYF
TRBD2	TRBJ2-1	few	TRBV4-3	TGCGCCAGCAGCCAAGTATCACGCGGGAGGGCCGGTTTAAACAATGAGCAGTTCTTC	CASSQVSRGRAGLNNEQFF
TRBD2	TRBJ2-5	.	TRBV9	TGTGCCAGCAGCGGGGGACTAGCGGGAGCGCAGGAGACCCAGTACTTC	CASSGGLAGAQETQYF
.	TRBJ2-3	.	TRBV4-3	TGCGCCAGCAGCCAGGAAACAGGAGAGTGGGATACGCAGTATTTT	CASSQETGEWDTQYF
TRBD2	TRBJ2-7	.	TRBV24-1	TGTGCCACCTCCTCGGCTAGCGGGAGGGCCTACGAGCAGTACTTC	CATSSASGRAYEQYF
TRBD2	TRBJ2-1	few	TRBV10-1	TGCGCCAGACCGGGGGGTAGTGAGCAGTTCTTC	CARPGGSEQFF